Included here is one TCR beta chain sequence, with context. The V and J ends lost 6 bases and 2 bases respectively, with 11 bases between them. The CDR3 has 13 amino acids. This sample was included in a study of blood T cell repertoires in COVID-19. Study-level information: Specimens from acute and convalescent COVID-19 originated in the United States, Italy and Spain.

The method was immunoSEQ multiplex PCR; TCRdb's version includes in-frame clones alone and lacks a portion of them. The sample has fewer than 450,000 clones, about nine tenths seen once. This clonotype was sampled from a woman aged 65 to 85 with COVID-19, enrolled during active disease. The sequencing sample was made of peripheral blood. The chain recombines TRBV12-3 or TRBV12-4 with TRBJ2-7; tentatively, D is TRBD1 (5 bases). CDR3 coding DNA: TGTGCCAGCAGAATCGACAGAGCCTACGAGCAGTACTTC. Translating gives CASRIDRAYEQYF.